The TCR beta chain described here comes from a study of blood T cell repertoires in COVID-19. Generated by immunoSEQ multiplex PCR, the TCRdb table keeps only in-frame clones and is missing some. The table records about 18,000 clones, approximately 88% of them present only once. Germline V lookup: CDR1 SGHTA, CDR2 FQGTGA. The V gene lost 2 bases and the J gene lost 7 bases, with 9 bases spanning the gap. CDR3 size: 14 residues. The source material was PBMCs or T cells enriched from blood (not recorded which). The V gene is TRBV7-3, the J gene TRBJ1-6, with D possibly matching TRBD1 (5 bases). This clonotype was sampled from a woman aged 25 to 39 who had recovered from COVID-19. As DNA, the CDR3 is TGTGCCAGCAGCTTATGGGGGGTAAATTCACCCCTCCACTTT. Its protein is CASSLWGVNSPLHF.